The 6 T cell receptor beta chains below come from one sample, sequenced in a study of T cell repertoires in cytomegalovirus infection. One entry per CDR3 protein, called by TCRdb with MiXCR from the reads. Of approximately 180,000 distinct CDR3 sequences in the sample, about 18% are singletons; the top ten hold under 30%. Input material: CD8+ T cells from PBMCs. The receptors stem from a human donor in good health (CMV status not recorded). Some clones in this sample may be carry-over from other donors' samples.

V gene TRBV10-3 combines with J gene TRBJ2-2; tentatively, D is TRBD1 or TRBD2 (5 bases each). Looked up from germline, CDR1 is ENHRY and CDR2 is SYGVKD. The CDR3 loop spans 15 amino acids. V was shortened by 6 bases and J by 1 base, with 12 bases between the two germline ends. In DNA, the CDR3 is TGTGCCATCAGCGGGACGGCCATGAACACCGGGGAGCTGTTTTTT. Its protein is CAISGTAMNTGELFF.

The V and J genes are TRBV7-9 and TRBJ2-2, with D uncertain. Trimming removed 3 bases from V and 1 base from J, with 9 bases in between. Germline V CDR1 and CDR2: SEHNR, FQNEAQ (reference sequence). The length of the CDR3 is 15 residues. The CDR3 DNA reads as TGTGCCAGCAGCTTCAGGACGGAGAACACCGGGGAGCTGTTTTTT. As protein: CASSFRTENTGELFF. Full variable domain (rest looked up from reference TRBV7-9 and TRBJ2-2): DTGVSQNPRHKITKRGQNVTFRCDPISEHNRLYWYRQTLGQGPEFLTYFQNEAQLEKSRLLSDRFSAERPKGSFSTLEIQRTEQGDSAMYLCASSFRTENTGELFFGEGSRLTVL.

The rearrangement joins TRBV12-3 or TRBV12-4 to TRBJ1-1; 7 bases map to TRBD1. This CDR3 is built from 11 residues. J lost 4 bases, V lost 8 bases, and 1 base had no gene match. The CDR3: CASQGGTEAFF. The CDR3 DNA reads as TGTGCCAGCCAGGGGGGCACTGAAGCTTTCTTT.

This clonotype showed up just a few times. This sequence joins TRBV12-3 or TRBV12-4 and TRBJ2-1; D call uncertain. CDR3 length: 14 residues. The V and J ends lost 5 bases and 7 bases respectively, with 15 bases between them. The CDR3 loop is CASSPGLGANEQFF. The CDR3 coding sequence is TGTGCCAGCAGTCCGGGCCTTGGAGCGAATGAGCAGTTCTTC.

The V gene is TRBV7-9, the J gene TRBJ2-1, with D tentatively TRBD1 or TRBD2 (7 bases each). The CDR3 covers 14 residues. Germline assignment: CDR1 SEHNR and CDR2 FQNEAQ (reference sequence). The V end was cut by 5 bases, the J end by 5 bases, with 13 bases between. DNA of the CDR3: TGTGCCAGCAGCCATTCAGGGGGGGACAATGAGCAGTTCTTC. Residues: CASSHSGGDNEQFF.

This clonotype was picked up a small number of times. The CDR3 region is CSVFASQGKLFF. As DNA, the CDR3 is TGCAGCGTTTTCGCCTCGCAGGGAAAACTGTTTTTT. V and J are TRBV29-1 and TRBJ1-4; D possibly corresponds to TRBD1 (5 bases). Germline CDR1 reads SQVTM; CDR2 reads ANQGSEA. The CDR3 spans 12 residues. V was cut by 5 bases and J by 10 bases, with 14 bases left in between. The entire variable domain, with the rest obtained from reference TRBV29-1 and TRBJ1-4, is as follows: SAVISQKPSRDICQRGTSLTIQCQVDSQVTMMFWYRQQPGQSLTLIATANQGSEATYESGFVIDKFPISRPNLTFSTLTVSNMSPEDSSIYLCSVFASQGKLFFGSGTQLSVL.